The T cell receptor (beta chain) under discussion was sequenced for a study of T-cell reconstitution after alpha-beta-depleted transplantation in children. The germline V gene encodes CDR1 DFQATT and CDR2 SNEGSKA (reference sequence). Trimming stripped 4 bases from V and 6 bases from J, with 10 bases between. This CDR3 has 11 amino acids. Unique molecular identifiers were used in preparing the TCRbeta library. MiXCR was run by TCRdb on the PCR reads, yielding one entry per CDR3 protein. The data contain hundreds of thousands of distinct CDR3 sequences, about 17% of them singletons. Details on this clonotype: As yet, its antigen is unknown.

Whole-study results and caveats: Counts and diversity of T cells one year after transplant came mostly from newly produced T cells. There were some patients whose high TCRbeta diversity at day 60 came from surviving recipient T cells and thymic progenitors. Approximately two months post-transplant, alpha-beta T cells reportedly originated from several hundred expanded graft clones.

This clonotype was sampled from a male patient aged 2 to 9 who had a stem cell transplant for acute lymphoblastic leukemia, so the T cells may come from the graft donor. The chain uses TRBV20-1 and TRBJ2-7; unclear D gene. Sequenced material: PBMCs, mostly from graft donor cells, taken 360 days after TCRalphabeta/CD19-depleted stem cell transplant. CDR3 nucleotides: TGCAGTGCTAAAGAAGGGTTCGAGCAGTACTTC. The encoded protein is CSAKEGFEQYF.